The rows below give T cell receptor beta chains drawn from one sample of a study of blood T cell repertoires in COVID-19. Sequencing used immunoSEQ multiplex PCR; TCRdb keeps in-frame clones, though not all of them. The sample holds roughly 100,000 clones, approximately 82% seen once. Sequenced material: peripheral blood. Receptors were obtained from a man in his 70s with acute or convalescent COVID-19. CDR3s include the opening cysteine and the closing phenylalanine or tryptophan. Each record gives: D gene, J gene, clone size, CDR3 length, V gene, CDR3 protein, CDR3 DNA. A D gene is named only where the DNA matches it firmly. A row's size may be missing; if present it is once, few, many or a size class.

>TRBD1|TRBJ1-2|once|14|TRBV19
CASISTGVNYGYTF
TGTGCCAGTATTTCTACAGGGGTTAACTATGGCTACACCTTC
>TRBD1|TRBJ2-6|.|19|TRBV7-9
CASSLAGQGVFSGANVLTF
TGTGCCAGCAGCTTAGCCGGACAGGGGGTGTTTTCTGGGGCCAACGTCCTGACTTTC
>TRBD1|TRBJ2-5|.|15|TRBV30
CAWSAGDRDQETQYF
TGTGCCTGGAGTGCCGGGGACAGAGACCAAGAGACCCAGTACTTC
>.|TRBJ2-1|.|15|TRBV5-1
CASSYTGMNYNEQFF
TGCGCCAGCAGCTATACAGGGATGAACTACAATGAGCAGTTCTTC
>.|TRBJ1-5|.|14|TRBV9
CASSVGGFHQPQHF
TGTGCCAGCAGCGTCGGGGGGTTTCATCAGCCCCAGCATTTT
>TRBD1|TRBJ1-1|.|14|TRBV7-3
CASSPGQGRTEAFF
TGTGCCAGCAGTCCCGGACAGGGGAGAACTGAAGCTTTCTTT
>TRBD2|TRBJ2-5|.|15|TRBV25-1
CASSEYAGGGETQYF
TGTGCCAGCAGTGAATATGCCGGCGGGGGAGAGACCCAGTACTTC
>.|TRBJ1-5|.|15|TRBV27
CASSRGGHLNQPQHF
TGTGCCAGCAGTCGAGGGGGACACTTGAATCAGCCCCAGCATTTT
>.|TRBJ1-4|once|13|TRBV12-3/TRBV12-4
CASSYVGGEKLFF
TGTGCCAGCAGTTACGTGGGAGGCGAAAAACTGTTTTTT
>.|TRBJ1-2|.|13|TRBV7-9
CASSLSTGDGYTF
TGTGCCAGCAGCTTAAGTACAGGAGATGGCTACACCTTC
>TRBD2|TRBJ2-1|.|18|TRBV18
CASSLGLAGGPVYNEQFF
TGTGCCAGCTCACTTGGACTAGCGGGGGGGCCAGTTTACAATGAGCAGTTCTTC
>.|TRBJ1-4|few|16|TRBV15
CATSRDQGIGNEKLFF
TGTGCCACCAGCAGAGATCAGGGAATAGGAAATGAAAAACTGTTTTTT
>.|TRBJ1-5|once|17|TRBV7-3
CASSPRGGGNFNQPQHF
TGTGCCAGCAGCCCAAGGGGGGGAGGGAACTTCAATCAGCCCCAGCATTTT
>.|TRBJ1-2|.|14|TRBV7-9
CASSPGGANYGYTF
TGTGCCAGCAGCCCCGGGGGGGCAAACTATGGCTACACCTTC
>TRBD2|TRBJ2-1|once|17|TRBV18
CASSPPGAGGLLDEQFF
TGTGCCAGCTCACCACCGGGAGCGGGAGGGCTCTTGGATGAGCAGTTCTTC
>TRBD1|TRBJ1-5|once|16|TRBV24-1
CATSDSRQGGNQPQHF
TGTGCCACCAGTGATTCAAGACAGGGTGGCAATCAGCCCCAGCATTTT
>.|TRBJ1-5|.|14|TRBV6-5
CASSTRWTNQPQHF
TGTGCCAGCAGTACCCGGTGGACTAATCAGCCCCAGCATTTT
>TRBD1|TRBJ2-2|.|15|TRBV18
CASSPGTGVTGELFF
TGTGCCAGCTCACCCGGGACAGGGGTCACAGGGGAGCTGTTTTTT
>.|TRBJ2-6|.|14|TRBV7-3
CASSPSPGANVLTF
TGTGCCAGCAGCCCCTCTCCCGGGGCCAACGTCCTGACTTTC
>TRBD1|TRBJ2-3|once|14|TRBV7-2
CASSLGQGGNTQYF
TGTGCCAGCAGCTTGGGACAGGGGGGAAATACGCAGTATTTT
>TRBD1|TRBJ1-1|.|15|TRBV5-1
CASSPTGTGGTEAFF
TGCGCCAGCAGCCCTACCGGGACAGGGGGCACTGAAGCTTTCTTT
>TRBD2|TRBJ2-7|few|15|TRBV7-6
CASSISSGRGYEQYF
TGTGCCAGCAGCATCTCTAGCGGGAGAGGTTACGAGCAGTACTTC
>.|TRBJ2-3|.|16|TRBV3-1/TRBV3-2
CASSQGSGPTRYTQYF
TGTGCCAGCAGCCAAGGTTCGGGTCCCACGCGCTATACGCAGTATTTT
>.|TRBJ1-2|.|11|TRBV2
CASSDSYGYTF
TGTGCCAGCAGTGACAGTTATGGCTACACCTTC
>.|TRBJ1-5|few|14|TRBV2
CASSVSRFNQPQHF
TGTGCCAGCAGTGTGAGCAGGTTCAATCAGCCCCAGCATTTT
>.|TRBJ1-2|.|14|TRBV4-1
CASSHAGVEYGYTF
TGCGCCAGCAGCCACGCAGGGGTTGAGTATGGCTACACCTTC
>TRBD2|TRBJ2-1|.|13|TRBV11-3
CASSLPASGKQFF
TGTGCCAGCAGCCTACCTGCTAGCGGCAAGCAGTTCTTC
>.|TRBJ2-7|.|16|TRBV6-1
CASSELLHGITYEQYF
TGTGCCAGCAGTGAACTCCTCCACGGGATAACCTACGAGCAGTACTTC
>.|TRBJ1-4|.|14|TRBV30
CAWSMVQGGGKLFF
TGTGCCTGGAGTATGGTACAGGGCGGGGGAAAACTGTTTTTT
>.|TRBJ1-2|.|14|TRBV7-9
CASSLVSVNYGYTF
TGTGCCAGCAGCTTAGTGTCAGTCAACTATGGCTACACCTTC
>.|TRBJ2-2|.|13|TRBV6-5
CASKWPNTGELFF
TGTGCCAGCAAGTGGCCGAACACCGGGGAGCTGTTTTTT
>TRBD2|TRBJ2-7|.|16|TRBV27
CASSSRRSGRTYEQYF
TGTGCCAGCAGCAGTCGAAGAAGCGGGAGGACCTACGAGCAGTACTTC
>.|TRBJ1-2|few|15|TRBV28
CASSPTRQVWNGYTF
TGTGCCAGCAGCCCAACCCGACAAGTTTGGAATGGCTACACCTTC
>.|TRBJ1-1|once|15|TRBV18
CASSPPGTRNTEAFF
TGTGCCAGCTCACCACCTGGGACACGAAACACTGAAGCTTTCTTT
>TRBD2|TRBJ2-1|.|15|TRBV19
CASSIGTSGSAEQFF
TGTGCCAGTAGTATTGGGACTAGCGGGAGCGCTGAGCAGTTCTTC
>.|TRBJ2-2|.|17|TRBV6-2/TRBV6-3
CASSPNPGTFYTGELFF
TGTGCCAGCAGCCCTAACCCCGGGACTTTCTACACCGGGGAGCTGTTTTTT
>TRBD2|TRBJ2-2|.|17|TRBV7-6
CASSLVGGGAAIGELFF
TGTGCCAGCAGCTTAGTTGGCGGGGGGGCAGCAATCGGGGAGCTGTTTTTT
>TRBD2|TRBJ2-7|.|18|TRBV23-1
CASSQSTLTSGSICEQYF
TGCGCCAGCAGTCAATCGACCCTAACTAGCGGGAGTATCTGCGAGCAGTACTTC
>TRBD1|TRBJ2-7|.|14|TRBV30
CAWSVRGQGVEQYF
TGTGCCTGGAGTGTGAGGGGACAGGGGGTCGAGCAGTACTTC
>TRBD2|TRBJ2-1|.|15|TRBV2
CASRRSGGSYNEQFF
TGTGCCAGCAGGAGAAGCGGGGGATCCTACAATGAGCAGTTCTTC
>.|TRBJ1-1|.|14|TRBV5-1
CASSLGRSNTEAFF
TGCGCCAGCAGCTTGGGGCGGTCGAACACTGAAGCTTTCTTT
>.|TRBJ1-1|.|14|TRBV6-5
CASSPQPGAGEAFF
TGTGCCAGCAGTCCACAGCCAGGGGCGGGTGAAGCTTTCTTT
>.|TRBJ2-1|.|14|TRBV6-4
CASSEGESYNEQFF
TGTGCCAGCAGTGAAGGGGAATCCTACAATGAGCAGTTCTTC
>.|TRBJ1-2|once|16|TRBV7-6
CASSPRSGASTGGYTF
TGTGCCAGCAGCCCCCGTTCTGGGGCGTCAACCGGTGGCTACACCTTC
>.|TRBJ2-1|.|14|TRBV27
CASRTLDTAFEQFF
TGTGCCAGCCGAACCTTGGACACCGCTTTTGAGCAGTTCTTC
>TRBD2|TRBJ2-2|.|18|TRBV7-2
CASSQTFLAGGPTGELFF
TGTGCCAGCAGCCAAACCTTTCTGGCGGGAGGGCCAACCGGGGAGCTGTTTTTT
>TRBD1|TRBJ2-7|once|15|TRBV9
CASSSRPGTGNEQYF
TGTGCCAGCAGCTCTCGTCCCGGGACAGGGAACGAGCAGTACTTC
>TRBD1|TRBJ2-3|.|15|TRBV25-1
CASATDRGRADTQYF
TGTGCCAGCGCTACGGACAGGGGCAGGGCAGATACGCAGTATTTT
>.|TRBJ2-7|once|15|TRBV19
CASKRYSGDSYEQYF
TGTGCCAGTAAACGGTATAGCGGTGACTCCTACGAGCAGTACTTC
>.|TRBJ2-5|.|17|TRBV7-9
CASSLPAGTSGWETQYF
TGTGCCAGCAGCTTGCCTGCTGGTACGAGCGGGTGGGAGACCCAGTACTTC
>TRBD1|TRBJ2-7|.|13|TRBV7-2
CASSQVDRDEQYF
TGTGCCAGCAGCCAAGTCGACAGGGACGAGCAGTACTTC